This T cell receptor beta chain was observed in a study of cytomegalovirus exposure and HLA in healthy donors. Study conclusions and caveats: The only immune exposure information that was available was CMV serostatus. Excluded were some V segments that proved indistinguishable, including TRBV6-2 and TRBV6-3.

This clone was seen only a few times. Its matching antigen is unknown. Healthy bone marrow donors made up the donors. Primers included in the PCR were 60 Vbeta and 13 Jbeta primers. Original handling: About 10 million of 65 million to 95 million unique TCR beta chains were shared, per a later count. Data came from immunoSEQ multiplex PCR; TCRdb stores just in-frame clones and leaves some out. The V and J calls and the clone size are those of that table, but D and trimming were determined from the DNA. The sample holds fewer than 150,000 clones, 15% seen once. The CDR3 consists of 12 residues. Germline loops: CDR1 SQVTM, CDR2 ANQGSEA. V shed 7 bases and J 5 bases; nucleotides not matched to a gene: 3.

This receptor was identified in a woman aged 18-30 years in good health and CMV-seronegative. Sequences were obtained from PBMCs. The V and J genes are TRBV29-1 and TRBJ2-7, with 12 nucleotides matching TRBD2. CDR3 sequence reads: CSATSGRHEQYF. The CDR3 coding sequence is TGCAGCGCGACTAGCGGGAGACACGAGCAGTACTTC.